The rows below give T cell receptor beta chains drawn from one sample of a study of long-term antiretroviral therapy in people with HIV. TCRdb keeps only in-frame clones here, not all; method: immunoSEQ multiplex PCR. The table records about 25,000 clones, approximately 86% of them present only once. Sequencing used unsorted PBMCs, obtained 1.8 years before starting antiretroviral therapy. The receptors stem from a man aged 45 to 65 with HIV. Each CDR3 is given with its conserved first and last residue. The order of the fields is V gene, J gene, clone size, D gene, CDR3 DNA, CDR3 protein. D genes are given only for firm matches. Clone size is given for some rows only: seen once, a few or many times, or a class if the clone is expanded.

v_gene: TRBV10-1
j_gene: TRBJ1-5
abundance: -
d_gene: -
CDR3nt: TGCGCCAGCAGTCCGGGGGTTTTGCAGCCCCAGCATTTT
CDR3aa: CASSPGVLQPQHF

v_gene: TRBV28
j_gene: TRBJ1-2
abundance: -
d_gene: -
CDR3nt: TGTGCCAGCAGTTTGTTTAACTATGGCTACACCTTC
CDR3aa: CASSLFNYGYTF

v_gene: TRBV14
j_gene: TRBJ2-5
abundance: once
d_gene: TRBD1
CDR3nt: TGTGCCAGCAGCCTGGGGGTAACAGGGGAAGAGACCCAGTACTTC
CDR3aa: CASSLGVTGEETQYF

v_gene: TRBV7-9
j_gene: TRBJ2-5
abundance: -
d_gene: TRBD1
CDR3nt: TGTGCCAGCAGCTCGTCCTTTACCGGGACAGACGAGACCCAGTACTTC
CDR3aa: CASSSSFTGTDETQYF

v_gene: TRBV6-5
j_gene: TRBJ2-7
abundance: -
d_gene: TRBD2
CDR3nt: TGTGCCAGCAGTTACTCGCCTAGCGGGTACGAGCAGTACTTC
CDR3aa: CASSYSPSGYEQYF

v_gene: TRBV7-2
j_gene: TRBJ2-5
abundance: -
d_gene: -
CDR3nt: TGTGCCAGCAGCTTAATCCAGGCGCTTGAGACCCAGTACTTC
CDR3aa: CASSLIQALETQYF

v_gene: TRBV9
j_gene: TRBJ2-1
abundance: -
d_gene: -
CDR3nt: TGTGCCAGCAGCGTCGGCGCAGAGTACAATGAGCAGTTCTTC
CDR3aa: CASSVGAEYNEQFF

v_gene: TRBV18
j_gene: TRBJ2-3
abundance: -
d_gene: -
CDR3nt: TGTGCCAGCTCACGAACCGGGACCACCGGGCCGCAGTATTTT
CDR3aa: CASSRTGTTGPQYF

v_gene: TRBV5-4
j_gene: TRBJ2-1
abundance: -
d_gene: -
CDR3nt: TGTGCCAGCAGCTTGGACCAGGTGGATGAGCAGTTCTTC
CDR3aa: CASSLDQVDEQFF

v_gene: TRBV18
j_gene: TRBJ2-7
abundance: once
d_gene: -
CDR3nt: TGTGCCAGCTCACCGCGGGACCGGGCCTACGAGCAGTACTTC
CDR3aa: CASSPRDRAYEQYF

v_gene: TRBV5-1
j_gene: TRBJ2-7
abundance: -
d_gene: TRBD1
CDR3nt: TGCGCCAGCAGCGGACAGGGGGCCTCCCACGAGCAGTACTTC
CDR3aa: CASSGQGASHEQYF

v_gene: TRBV18
j_gene: TRBJ1-1
abundance: -
d_gene: -
CDR3nt: TGTGCCAGCTCACCACAAAGTCCCACTGAAGCTTTCTTT
CDR3aa: CASSPQSPTEAFF

v_gene: TRBV18
j_gene: TRBJ2-5
abundance: few
d_gene: -
CDR3nt: TGTGCCAGCTCACCCGACACTTACATTACAGGGAAAGAGACCCAGTACTTC
CDR3aa: CASSPDTYITGKETQYF

v_gene: TRBV29-1
j_gene: TRBJ1-2
abundance: -
d_gene: TRBD1
CDR3nt: TGCAGCGTTGGGGGGACAGTGAATGGCTACACCTTC
CDR3aa: CSVGGTVNGYTF

v_gene: TRBV18
j_gene: TRBJ2-5
abundance: -
d_gene: TRBD1
CDR3nt: TGTGCCAGCTCACCGCGGACAGGGAAAGAGACCCAGTACTTC
CDR3aa: CASSPRTGKETQYF

v_gene: TRBV4-2
j_gene: TRBJ2-3
abundance: -
d_gene: -
CDR3nt: TGTGCCAGCAGCCCCCAGCCTTGGTTTGGGCGAGGCGCAGATACGCAGTATTTT
CDR3aa: CASSPQPWFGRGADTQYF

v_gene: TRBV15
j_gene: TRBJ2-7
abundance: -
d_gene: -
CDR3nt: TGTGCCACCAGCAGAGCGGGCAGTTCCTACGAGCAGTACTTC
CDR3aa: CATSRAGSSYEQYF

v_gene: TRBV9
j_gene: TRBJ1-1
abundance: -
d_gene: -
CDR3nt: TGTGCCAGCAGCGTGGCTCCGGGGGGGTTCACTGAAGCTTTCTTT
CDR3aa: CASSVAPGGFTEAFF

v_gene: TRBV7-2
j_gene: TRBJ1-1
abundance: -
d_gene: -
CDR3nt: TGTGCCAGCAGCCTATACGGGGGGAACACTGAAGCTTTCTTT
CDR3aa: CASSLYGGNTEAFF

v_gene: TRBV9
j_gene: TRBJ1-5
abundance: -
d_gene: -
CDR3nt: TGTGCCAGCAGCCCCGGCGGCGGGAGCAATCAGCCCCAGCATTTT
CDR3aa: CASSPGGGSNQPQHF

v_gene: TRBV5-1
j_gene: TRBJ2-5
abundance: -
d_gene: -
CDR3nt: TGCGCCAGAGAGACAGGACAACAAGAGACCCAGTACTTC
CDR3aa: CARETGQQETQYF

v_gene: TRBV28
j_gene: TRBJ1-5
abundance: -
d_gene: -
CDR3nt: TGTGCCAGCGGGGTCCAGCCCCAGCATTTT
CDR3aa: CASGVQPQHF

v_gene: TRBV2
j_gene: TRBJ2-7
abundance: -
d_gene: TRBD2
CDR3nt: TGTGCCAGCAGTGTGACGTTGCGGGGGGGCCTCTACGAGCAGTACTTC
CDR3aa: CASSVTLRGGLYEQYF

v_gene: TRBV6-1
j_gene: TRBJ1-2
abundance: -
d_gene: -
CDR3nt: TGTGCCAGCAGTCAAGTTACAGTCAGGGGCTACACCTTC
CDR3aa: CASSQVTVRGYTF

v_gene: TRBV2
j_gene: TRBJ2-3
abundance: -
d_gene: -
CDR3nt: TGTGCCAGCTCAGGGGTAGATACGCAGTATTTT
CDR3aa: CASSGVDTQYF

v_gene: TRBV18
j_gene: TRBJ1-2
abundance: -
d_gene: TRBD1
CDR3nt: TGTGCCAGCTCACTCACTCTGAAGGGACAGCACCGTGGCGACAATGGCTACACCTTC
CDR3aa: CASSLTLKGQHRGDNGYTF

v_gene: TRBV7-9
j_gene: TRBJ1-2
abundance: once
d_gene: -
CDR3nt: TGTGCCAGCAGCTATTCGGACACTTCTAACTATGGCTACACCTTC
CDR3aa: CASSYSDTSNYGYTF

v_gene: TRBV5-1
j_gene: TRBJ2-7
abundance: -
d_gene: -
CDR3nt: TGCGCCAGCAGCTTGGAAGTACACTACGAGCAGTACTTC
CDR3aa: CASSLEVHYEQYF

v_gene: TRBV5-4
j_gene: TRBJ1-2
abundance: -
d_gene: -
CDR3nt: TGTGCCAGCAGCAGCCCTCCGGGTGATGGCTACACCTTC
CDR3aa: CASSSPPGDGYTF

v_gene: TRBV12-5
j_gene: TRBJ2-6
abundance: -
d_gene: -
CDR3nt: TGTGCTAGTGGTGGCCCCCGGGGTGGGGCCAACGTCCTGACTTTC
CDR3aa: CASGGPRGGANVLTF

v_gene: TRBV10-3
j_gene: TRBJ1-2
abundance: -
d_gene: -
CDR3nt: TGTGCCATCAGTGAGTCAGGGATTACCCCCCATGGCTACACCTTC
CDR3aa: CAISESGITPHGYTF

v_gene: TRBV5-5
j_gene: TRBJ1-4
abundance: -
d_gene: -
CDR3nt: TGTGCCAGCAGCCCCGATTGGTTCAGTAATGAAAAACTGTTTTTT
CDR3aa: CASSPDWFSNEKLFF

v_gene: TRBV5-6
j_gene: TRBJ2-2
abundance: -
d_gene: TRBD1
CDR3nt: TGTGCCAGCAGCCCCGACAGGGGGGAGGGGGAGCTGTTTTTT
CDR3aa: CASSPDRGEGELFF

v_gene: TRBV6-4
j_gene: TRBJ2-3
abundance: -
d_gene: -
CDR3nt: TGTGCCAGCAGTCCAACCCTGGCGAACCGAGCAGATACGCAGTATTTT
CDR3aa: CASSPTLANRADTQYF

v_gene: TRBV2
j_gene: TRBJ2-2
abundance: -
d_gene: -
CDR3nt: TGTGCCAGCAGTGCACCCCCCACCGGGGAGCTGTTTTTT
CDR3aa: CASSAPPTGELFF

v_gene: TRBV19
j_gene: TRBJ1-5
abundance: -
d_gene: TRBD1
CDR3nt: TGTGCCAGTAGCCCGGACAGGGGACGTCCCCAGCATTTT
CDR3aa: CASSPDRGRPQHF

v_gene: TRBV9
j_gene: TRBJ2-5
abundance: once
d_gene: -
CDR3nt: TGTGCCAGCAGCGTAGATTCGGGGTTTAACCAAGAGACCCAGTACTTC
CDR3aa: CASSVDSGFNQETQYF

v_gene: TRBV9
j_gene: TRBJ2-7
abundance: -
d_gene: -
CDR3nt: TGTGCCAGCAGCGTAGACTGGGCAGGATACGAGCAGTACTTC
CDR3aa: CASSVDWAGYEQYF

v_gene: TRBV2
j_gene: TRBJ2-3
abundance: once
d_gene: TRBD2
CDR3nt: TGTGCCAGCAGGAGCGGGAGTACAGATACGCAGTATTTT
CDR3aa: CASRSGSTDTQYF

v_gene: TRBV7-9
j_gene: TRBJ2-7
abundance: -
d_gene: TRBD2
CDR3nt: TGTGCCAGCAGCGGGGGGGGCTCCTACGAGCAGTACTTC
CDR3aa: CASSGGGSYEQYF

v_gene: TRBV28
j_gene: TRBJ1-6
abundance: -
d_gene: TRBD1
CDR3nt: TGTGCCAGCAGTTTATCCCCAGGGGGCGCAAGGTGGTCACCCCTCCACTTT
CDR3aa: CASSLSPGGARWSPLHF

v_gene: TRBV30
j_gene: TRBJ2-3
abundance: once
d_gene: -
CDR3nt: TGTGCCTGGAGTGTCACTAGTGGGGATACGCAGTATTTT
CDR3aa: CAWSVTSGDTQYF